This TCR beta chain was retrieved from a study of shared clonotypes between healthy human individuals. General study findings and limits: Deeper or shallower sequencing was expected to change how clonotypes are shared among donors. Sharing across a few donors was seen in roughly 5% of naive CD4 clonotypes.

Original processing notes: For the immunoSEQ data, sequences were junction-only without quality scores, so filtering differed. Sequenced by immunoSEQ multiplex PCR; TCRdb stores in-frame clones only, minus some. V, J and clone size were drawn from that table, and D and trimming were deduced from the DNA. Found here are some 1.5 million clones, 95% to 99% of them singletons; the top ten hold roughly 0.42%. V lost 3 bases, J lost 5 bases, and 13 bases lay in between. Germline V CDR1 and CDR2: MNHEY, SMNVEV (reference sequence). The CDR3 spans 14 residues. As to this clone: Its matching antigen is unknown.

The healthy adult donors were HIV-negative and reported no recent acute infections or vaccinations. The TCR originated in a man between 25 and 39 years old in good health. The rearrangement uses TRBV27 and TRBJ2-5, with a possible D match to TRBD1 (5 bases). Sequencing input: naive CD4+ T cells sorted from blood. Described subset: CD45RA+ positively selected. CDR3: CASSLPGHIETQYF. The CDR3 region has the DNA TGTGCCAGCAGTTTGCCCGGACACATCGAGACCCAGTACTTC.